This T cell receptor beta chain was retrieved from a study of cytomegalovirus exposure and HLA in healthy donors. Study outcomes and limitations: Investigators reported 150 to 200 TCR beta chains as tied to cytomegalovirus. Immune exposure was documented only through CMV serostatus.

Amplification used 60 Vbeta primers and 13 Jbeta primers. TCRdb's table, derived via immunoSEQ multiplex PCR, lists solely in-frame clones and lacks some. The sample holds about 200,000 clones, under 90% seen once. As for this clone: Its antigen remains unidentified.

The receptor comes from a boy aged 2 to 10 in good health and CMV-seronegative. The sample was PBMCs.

CDR3 DNA: TGTGCCAGCAGCGCCAACCGACAGAGCTCTGGGGCCAACGTCCTGACTTTC. Translation: CASSANRQSSGANVLTF. V is TRBV9 and J is TRBJ2-6; D may be TRBD1 (5 bases). CDR3 length equals 17 residues. From germline, CDR1 is SGDLS and CDR2 YYNGEE. V gave up 3 bases and J gave up 0 bases, with 13 bases separating them. Full variable domain (outside the CDR3, taken from reference TRBV9 and TRBJ2-6): DSGVTQTPKHLITATGQRVTLRCSPRSGDLSVYWYQQSLDQGLQFLIQYYNGEERAKGNILERFSAQQFPDLHSELNLSSLELGDSALYFCASSANRQSSGANVLTFGAGSRLTVL.